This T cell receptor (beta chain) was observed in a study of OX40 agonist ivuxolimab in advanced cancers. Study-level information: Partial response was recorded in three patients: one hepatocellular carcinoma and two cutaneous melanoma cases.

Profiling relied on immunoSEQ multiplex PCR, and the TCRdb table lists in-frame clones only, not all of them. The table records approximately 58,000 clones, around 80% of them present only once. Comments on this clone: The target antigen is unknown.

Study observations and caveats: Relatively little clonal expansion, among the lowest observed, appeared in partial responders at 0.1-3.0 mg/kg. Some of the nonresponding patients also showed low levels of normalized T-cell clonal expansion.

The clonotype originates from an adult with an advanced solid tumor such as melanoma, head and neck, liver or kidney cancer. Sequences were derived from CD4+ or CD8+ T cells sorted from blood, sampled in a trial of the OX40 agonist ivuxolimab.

CDR3 sequence (DNA): TGCGCCAGCAGCTCAAGGACTAGCGGGGGGAACACCGGGGAGCTGTTTTTT. Amino acids: CASSSRTSGGNTGELFF. The rearrangement links TRBV5-1 to TRBJ2-2, with 13 bases fitting TRBD2. The CDR3 is made up of 17 amino acids. Unmatched junction bases numbered 3, after V lost 3 bases and J lost 1 base. Germline V lookup: CDR1 SGHRS, CDR2 YFSETQ.